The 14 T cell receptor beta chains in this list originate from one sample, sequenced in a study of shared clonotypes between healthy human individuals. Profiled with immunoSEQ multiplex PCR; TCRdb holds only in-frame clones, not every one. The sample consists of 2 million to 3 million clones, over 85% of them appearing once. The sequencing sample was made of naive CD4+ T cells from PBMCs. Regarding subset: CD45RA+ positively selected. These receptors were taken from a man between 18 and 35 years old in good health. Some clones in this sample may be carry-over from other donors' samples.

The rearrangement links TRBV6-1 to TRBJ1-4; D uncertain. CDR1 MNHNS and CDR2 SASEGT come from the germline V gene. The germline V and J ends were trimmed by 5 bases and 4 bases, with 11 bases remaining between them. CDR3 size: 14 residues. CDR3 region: CASSSGAINEKLFF. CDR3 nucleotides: TGTGCCAGCAGTTCGGGAGCTATTAATGAAAAACTGTTTTTT.

CDR3 sequence reads: CASSLNTWDTQYF. CDR3 nucleotide sequence: TGTGCCAGCAGCTTGAACACTTGGGATACGCAGTATTTT. V and J are TRBV7-2 and TRBJ2-3; D remains ambiguous. Between the trimmed V and J ends, which lost 3 bases and 6 bases, there was a span of 10 bases. The CDR3 runs 13 residues. Germline lookup yields CDR1 SGHTA and CDR2 FQGNSA.

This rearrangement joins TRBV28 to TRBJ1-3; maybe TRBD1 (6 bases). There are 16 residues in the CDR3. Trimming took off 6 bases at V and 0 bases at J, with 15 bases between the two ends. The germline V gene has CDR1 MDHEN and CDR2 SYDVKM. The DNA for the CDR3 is TGTGCCAGCAGCTACAGGGCCCACAGCTCTGGAAACACCATATATTTT. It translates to CASSYRAHSSGNTIYF.

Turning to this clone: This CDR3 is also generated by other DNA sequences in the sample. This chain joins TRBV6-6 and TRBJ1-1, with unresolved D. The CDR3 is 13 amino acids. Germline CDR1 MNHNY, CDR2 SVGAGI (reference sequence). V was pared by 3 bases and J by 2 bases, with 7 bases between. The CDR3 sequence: CASSYRLNTEAFF. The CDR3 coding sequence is TGTGCCAGCAGTTATAGACTAAACACTGAAGCTTTCTTT.

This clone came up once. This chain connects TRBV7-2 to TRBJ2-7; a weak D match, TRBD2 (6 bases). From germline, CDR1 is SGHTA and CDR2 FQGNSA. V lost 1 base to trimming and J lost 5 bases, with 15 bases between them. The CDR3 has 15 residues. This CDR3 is CASSLGLGRSNEQYF. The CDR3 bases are TGTGCCAGCAGCTTAGGATTAGGGAGGTCCAACGAGCAGTACTTC.

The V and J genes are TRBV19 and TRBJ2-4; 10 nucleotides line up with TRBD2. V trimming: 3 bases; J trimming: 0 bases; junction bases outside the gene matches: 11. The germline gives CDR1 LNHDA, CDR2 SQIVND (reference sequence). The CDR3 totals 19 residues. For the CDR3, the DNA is TGTGCCAGTAGTATTAAAGGGACTAGCGTTACCGTAGCCAAAAACATTCAGTACTTC. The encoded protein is CASSIKGTSVTVAKNIQYF. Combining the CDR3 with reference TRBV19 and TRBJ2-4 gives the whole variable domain DGGITQSPKYLFRKEGQNVTLSCEQNLNHDAMYWYRQDPGQGLRLIYYSQIVNDFQKGDIAEGYSVSREKKESFPLTVTSAQKNPTAFYLCASSIKGTSVTVAKNIQYFGAGTRLSVL.

CDR3 amino acids: CATASGVGEKLFF. CDR3 sequence (DNA): TGTGCCACCGCCTCAGGGGTCGGGGAAAAACTGTTTTTT. J is TRBJ1-4 and V is TRBV28; a weak D match, TRBD1 (6 bases). Germline V gives CDR1 MDHEN, CDR2 SYDVKM. This CDR3 is 13 amino acids long. V lost 10 bases and J lost 8, with 17 bases in between.

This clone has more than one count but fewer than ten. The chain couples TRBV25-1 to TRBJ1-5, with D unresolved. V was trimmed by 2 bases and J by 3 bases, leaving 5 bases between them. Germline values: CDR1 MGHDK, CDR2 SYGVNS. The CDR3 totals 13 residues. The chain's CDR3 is CASSEPTNQPQHF. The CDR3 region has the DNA TGTGCCAGCAGTGAACCGACCAATCAGCCCCAGCATTTT. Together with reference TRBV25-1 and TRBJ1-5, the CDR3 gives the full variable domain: EADIYQTPRYLVIGTGKKITLECSQTMGHDKMYWYQQDPGMELHLIHYSYGVNSTEKGDLSSESTVSRIRTEHFPLTLESARPSHTSQYLCASSEPTNQPQHFGDGTRLSIL.

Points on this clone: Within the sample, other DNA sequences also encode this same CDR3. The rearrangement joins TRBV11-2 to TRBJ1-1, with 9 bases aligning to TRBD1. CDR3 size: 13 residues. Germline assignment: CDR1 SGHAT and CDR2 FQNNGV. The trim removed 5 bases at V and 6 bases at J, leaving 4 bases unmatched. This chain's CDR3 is CASSPDRGAEAFF. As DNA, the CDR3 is TGTGCCAGCAGCCCGGACAGGGGAGCTGAAGCTTTCTTT.

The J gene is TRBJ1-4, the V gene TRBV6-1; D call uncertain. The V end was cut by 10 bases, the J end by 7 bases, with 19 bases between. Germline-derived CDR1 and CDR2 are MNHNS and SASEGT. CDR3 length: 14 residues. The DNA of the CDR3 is TGTGCCACCTCCCGGGAGGGCCTGGGTGAAAAACTGTTTTTT. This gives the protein CATSREGLGEKLFF.

CDR3 region: CASSLIVSGGPNEQFF. In DNA, the CDR3 is TGTGCCAGCAGCTTAATCGTTAGCGGGGGACCCAATGAGCAGTTCTTC. The chain employs TRBV7-2 and TRBJ2-1, with 9 bases lining up with TRBD2. Germline lookup yields CDR1 SGHTA and CDR2 FQGNSA. After removal of 2 bases from V and 6 bases from J, the junction contained 8 bases not matched to a gene. The CDR3 covers 16 residues.

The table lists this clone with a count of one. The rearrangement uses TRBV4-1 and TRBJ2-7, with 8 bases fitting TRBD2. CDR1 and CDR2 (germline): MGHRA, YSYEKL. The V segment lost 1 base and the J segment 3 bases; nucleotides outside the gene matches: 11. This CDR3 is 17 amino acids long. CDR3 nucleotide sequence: TGCGCCAGCAGCCAAGGAAACGGGAGGGCCCTCGACTACGAGCAGTACTTC. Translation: CASSQGNGRALDYEQYF.

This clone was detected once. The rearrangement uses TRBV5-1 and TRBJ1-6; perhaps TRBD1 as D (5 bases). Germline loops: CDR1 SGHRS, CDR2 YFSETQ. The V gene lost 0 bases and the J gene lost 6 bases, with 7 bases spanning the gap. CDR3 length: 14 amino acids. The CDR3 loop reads CASSLEGVNSPLHF. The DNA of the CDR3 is TGCGCCAGCAGCTTGGAAGGGGTTAATTCACCCCTCCACTTT. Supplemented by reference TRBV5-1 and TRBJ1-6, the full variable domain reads KAGVTQTPRYLIKTRGQQVTLSCSPISGHRSVSWYQQTPGQGLQFLFEYFSETQRNKGNFPGRFSGRQFSNSRSEMNVSTLELGDSALYLCASSLEGVNSPLHFGNGTRLTVT.

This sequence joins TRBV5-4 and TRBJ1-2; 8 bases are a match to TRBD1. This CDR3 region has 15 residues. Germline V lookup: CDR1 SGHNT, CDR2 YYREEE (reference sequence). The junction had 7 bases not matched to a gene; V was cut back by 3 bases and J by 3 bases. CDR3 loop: CASSWPGQADYGYTF. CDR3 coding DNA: TGTGCCAGCAGCTGGCCGGGACAGGCCGACTATGGCTACACCTTC. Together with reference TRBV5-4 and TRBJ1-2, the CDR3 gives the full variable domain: ETGVTQSPTHLIKTRGQQVTLRCSSQSGHNTVSWYQQALGQGPQFIFQYYREEENGRGNFPPRFSGLQFPNYSSELNVNALELDDSALYLCASSWPGQADYGYTFGSGTRLTVV.